Reported below is one T cell receptor beta chain. Its antigen remains unidentified. TCR beta cDNA was made by 5'RACE template switching with UMIs. TCRdb derives one entry per CDR3 protein from the 5' RACE reads, leaving out DNA. Here the sample table reports about 390,000 distinct CDR3 sequences. This entry comes from a study of T cells expressing NK-cell markers. Study details: In sorted CD3+CD56+NKG2C+, CD3+CD56+NKG2C- and CD3+CD56-NKG2C+ T cells, TCR beta repertoires were obtained. Study results and limitations: In several donors, these clonotypes also led the CD3+CD56-NKG2C+ fraction. The dominant NKG2C+ clonotypes represented roughly 1.0-7.5% of CD8+ T cells in about six donors.

The CDR3 spans 11 residues. Input material: blood T cells: a sorted CD56 or NKG2C T cell subset, CD4+ or CD8+ T cells, or bulk PBMC T cells (not recorded which). The V call is TRBV12-3 or TRBV12-4, the J call TRBJ2-7; the TCRdb call, TRBD1, lacks DNA for checking. This receptor was obtained from a woman aged 50 to 60 in good health. CDR3 in amino acids: CASKGFYEQYF.